The present entry profiles one T cell receptor beta chain with its context. This record belongs to a study of T cells in Graves' hyperthyroidism and ophthalmopathy. Amplification of TCR beta CDR3 regions used RNA as the template. A first-round RT-PCR of the TCR CDR3 used the HTBI primer set. MiXCR, run by TCRdb on the multiplex PCR reads, gives a single entry per CDR3 protein. The sample yields approximately 490,000 distinct CDR3 sequences, 22% seen once. The CDR3 loop spans 16 amino acids. CDR1 is MGHDK, CDR2 SYGVNS, per germline. The trim removed 5 bases at V and 5 bases at J, leaving 11 bases unmatched.

The gene calls are TRBV25-1 and TRBJ2-1, with TRBD2 identical over 8 bases. The sequenced sample consisted of blood. The receptor's source is a woman aged 70-85 years with Graves' ophthalmopathy. In nucleotides, the CDR3 is TGTGCCAGCAGTACCCTGGAGACTAGCGCTGACAATGAGCAGTTCTTC. Amino acids: CASSTLETSADNEQFF. Full variable domain (outside the CDR3, taken from reference TRBV25-1 and TRBJ2-1): EADIYQTPRYLVIGTGKKITLECSQTMGHDKMYWYQQDPGMELHLIHYSYGVNSTEKGDLSSESTVSRIRTEHFPLTLESARPSHTSQYLCASSTLETSADNEQFFGPGTRLTVL.